The 22 T cell receptor beta chains reported below all come from one sample, sequenced in a study of OX40 agonist ivuxolimab in advanced cancers. Some clones are missing from TCRdb's copy, which holds only in-frame ones; the method was immunoSEQ multiplex PCR. The sample lists 55,000 to 75,000 clones, 85% occurring once. The sequenced sample was CD4+ or CD8+ T cells sorted from blood, obtained in a trial of the OX40 agonist ivuxolimab. These receptors were obtained from an adult with an advanced solid tumor such as melanoma, head and neck, liver or kidney cancer.

This clone was observed a single time. J is TRBJ2-2 and V is TRBV18; 9 bases align to TRBD1. J gave up 7 bases and V 5 bases, and 5 bases lay outside the gene matches. This CDR3 spans 14 amino acids. CDR1 is KGHSH and CDR2 is LQKENI in the germline V gene. Here the CDR3 reads CASSTRTGVGELFF. DNA for the CDR3: TGTGCCAGCTCAACAAGGACAGGGGTCGGGGAGCTGTTTTTT.

J is TRBJ2-7 and V is TRBV28; no clear D. Germline V gene data show CDR1 as MDHEN and CDR2 as SYDVKM. CDR3 size: 12 residues. The V gene lost 3 bases and the J gene lost 4 bases, with 7 bases spanning the gap. The CDR3 loop reads CASSLGKYEQYF. The CDR3 nucleotides read TGTGCCAGCAGTTTGGGGAAGTACGAGCAGTACTTC.

This clone occurred once. Different DNA sequences within this sample yield the same CDR3. The chain has TRBV19 and TRBJ1-6; D perhaps matches TRBD1 (5 bases). The CDR3 spans 14 residues. Trimming cost V 7 bases and J 7 bases, with 14 bases left between them. Germline lookup yields CDR1 LNHDA and CDR2 SQIVND (reference sequence). This CDR3 is CASKTGTENSPLHF. The CDR3 coding sequence is TGTGCCAGTAAAACCGGGACGGAAAATTCACCCCTCCACTTT.

The J gene is TRBJ2-7, the V gene TRBV28, with TRBD1 as a possible D gene (6 bases). Germline assignment: CDR1 MDHEN and CDR2 SYDVKM. The CDR3 is 11 amino acids. Trimming cost V 10 bases and J 2 bases, with 9 bases left between them. The CDR3 coding sequence is TGTGCCATTGCAGGGGCCTACGAGCAGTACTTC. Translated, it gives CAIAGAYEQYF.

V and J are TRBV7-9 and TRBJ2-3; D is unresolved. V lost 3 bases and J lost 2, with 9 bases in between. CDR3 length: 14 amino acids. Looked up from germline, CDR1 is SEHNR and CDR2 is FQNEAQ (reference sequence). This chain's CDR3 is CASSLERSTDTQYF. The CDR3 bases are TGTGCCAGCAGCTTGGAACGGTCCACAGATACGCAGTATTTT.

The chain carries TRBV14 and TRBJ2-4; D may be TRBD1 or TRBD2 (6 bases each). Germline assignment: CDR1 SGHDN and CDR2 FVKESK. CDR3 length: 16 amino acids. Deletions cut 1 base from V and 2 bases from J, with 12 bases between. This chain's CDR3 is CASSQGGAGTKNIQYF. The CDR3 DNA reads TGTGCCAGCAGCCAAGGGGGGGCCGGAACCAAAAACATTCAGTACTTC.

The chain employs TRBV19 and TRBJ2-7; D gene uncertain. CDR1 LNHDA and CDR2 SQIVND come from the germline V gene (reference sequence). Trimming left V 1 base short and J 3 bases short, with 7 bases between. CDR3 size: 13 residues. The CDR3 region is CASSIGTGYEQYV. The CDR3 coding sequence is TGTGCCAGTAGTATAGGGACCGGCTACGAGCAGTACGTC.

The genes are TRBV29-1 and TRBJ1-2; TRBD1 agrees at 7 bases. Trimming took 6 bases from V and 5 from J; bases not matched to a gene: 15. Per germline, CDR1 SQVTM and CDR2 ANQGSEA. The CDR3 is 15 amino acids. The CDR3 sequence is CSVVGAWDRLYGYTF. The CDR3, as DNA: TGCAGCGTCGTAGGAGCCTGGGACAGATTATATGGCTACACCTTC.

V is TRBV13 and J is TRBJ2-3; 15 bases agree with TRBD2. The CDR3 covers 15 residues. CDR1 and CDR2 (germline): PRHDT, FYEKMQ (reference sequence). The V and J ends lost 6 bases and 7 bases, in that order; junction bases with no gene match: 5. CDR3 sequence (DNA): TGTGCCAGCAGATGGACTAGCGGGGGGGGAAATACGCAGTATTTT. Protein product: CASRWTSGGGNTQYF.

This chain joins TRBV28 and TRBJ2-7; 8 nucleotides align to TRBD1. The J segment lost 5 bases and the V segment lost 5 bases, leaving 11 bases of the junction unmatched. Germline V CDR1 and CDR2: MDHEN, SYDVKM. The length of the CDR3 is 15 residues. In DNA form, the CDR3 reads TGTGCCAGCAGTAACCGGGACAGGAGGAAGGACGAGCAGTACTTC. Translation: CASSNRDRRKDEQYF. The variable domain in full, completed from reference TRBV28 and TRBJ2-7, reads DVKVTQSSRYLVKRTGEKVFLECVQDMDHENMFWYRQDPGLGLRLIYFSYDVKMKEKGDIPEGYSVSREKKERFSLILESASTNQTSMYLCASSNRDRRKDEQYFGPGTRLTVT.

The sample holds one count of this clone. This chain joins TRBV19 and TRBJ2-3, with TRBD2 identical over 8 bases. V shed 3 bases and J 5 bases; nucleotides not matched to a gene: 25. CDR1 is LNHDA, CDR2 SQIVND, per germline (reference sequence). The CDR3 covers 21 residues. This chain's CDR3 is CASSIVFKGLGVAGIGDTQYF. CDR3 nucleotides: TGTGCCAGTAGTATCGTTTTTAAAGGCCTAGGGGTAGCGGGAATAGGAGATACGCAGTATTTT.

The rearrangement joins TRBV28 to TRBJ2-1; either TRBD1 or TRBD2 may fit D (5 bases each). The germline V gene has CDR1 MDHEN and CDR2 SYDVKM. Trimming took 11 bases from V and 0 from J, leaving 17 bases between them. The CDR3 length is 15 residues. The CDR3 protein is CAATSGTNSYNEQFF. The CDR3 DNA sequence: TGTGCCGCAACCTCCGGGACGAACTCCTACAATGAGCAGTTCTTC.

The rearrangement uses TRBV28 and TRBJ1-5; D may be TRBD1 (6 bases). CDR1 is MDHEN, CDR2 SYDVKM, per germline. The CDR3 runs 17 residues. Trimming took 1 base from V and 4 from J, leaving 17 bases between them. CDR3 amino acids: CASSLSLGVDRNQPQHF. Here the CDR3 DNA reads TGTGCCAGCAGTTTATCATTAGGGGTGGACAGAAATCAGCCCCAGCATTTT.

The chain recombines TRBV28 with TRBJ1-1, with 8 bases identical to TRBD1. This CDR3 contains 15 residues. Germline CDR1 and CDR2: MDHEN and SYDVKM. V lost 3 bases and J lost 8; bases outside the gene matches: 11. The CDR3 nucleotides read TGTGCCAGCAGTTTTTCTCCGGGACAGGTTCGAGAAGCTTTCTTT. This encodes CASSFSPGQVREAFF.

The chain employs TRBV28 and TRBJ2-7; TRBD2 agrees at 13 bases. This CDR3 is built from 17 residues. CDR1 and CDR2 (germline): MDHEN, SYDVKM. V trimming: 5 bases; J trimming: 2 bases; junction bases outside the gene matches: 9. In DNA, the CDR3 is TGTGCCAGCAGTCTCGGACTAGCGGGAGAAGGGGCCTACGAGCAGTACTTC. It encodes CASSLGLAGEGAYEQYF.

The DNA for the CDR3 is TGCGCCAGCAGCCCTGGGGGCCATCTCCCGGAGACCCAGTACTTC. Protein: CASSPGGHLPETQYF. The chain employs TRBV5-1 and TRBJ2-5, with D perhaps TRBD1 (6 bases). Germline V gene data show CDR1 as SGHRS and CDR2 as YFSETQ. The CDR3 extends over 15 amino acids. Deletions cut 4 bases from V and 5 bases from J, with 18 bases between.

The genes are TRBV19 and TRBJ2-2; D gene ambiguous. V was clipped by 7 bases and J by 0 bases, with 9 bases between them. The CDR3 is 14 residues long. Per germline, CDR1 LNHDA and CDR2 SQIVND (reference sequence). The CDR3 reads CASTIATNTGELFF. As DNA, the CDR3 is TGTGCCAGTACCATCGCTACGAACACCGGGGAGCTGTTTTTT.

The genes are TRBV6-4 and TRBJ2-1, with TRBD1 matching over 7 bases. The CDR3 contains 13 residues. With 3 bases clipped from V and 5 bases from J, the junction kept 1 base outside the gene matches. Germline CDR1 is MRHNA and CDR2 is SNTAGT. The CDR3 coding sequence is TGTGCCAGCAGTGAACAGGGGAACAATGAGCAGTTCTTC. Protein product: CASSEQGNNEQFF.

The gene calls are TRBV4-1 and TRBJ1-2; possibly TRBD1 for D (5 bases). The CDR3 runs to 18 residues. Trimming took off 0 bases at V and 2 bases at J, with 19 bases between the two ends. Per the germline V gene, CDR1 is MGHRA and CDR2 is YSYEKL. The CDR3: CASSQDETTGRLNYGYTF. The CDR3 DNA follows: TGCGCCAGCAGCCAAGATGAAACTACGGGACGGTTAAACTATGGCTACACCTTC.

The chain carries TRBV2 and TRBJ2-3, with 8 positions matching TRBD1. J was trimmed by 2 bases and V by 10 bases; bases with no gene match: 8. Germline V CDR1 and CDR2: SNHLY, FYNNEI. This CDR3 is 14 amino acids long. The CDR3, as DNA: TGTGCCACTTCGACAGGGGATTACACAGATACGCAGTATTTT. This gives the protein CATSTGDYTDTQYF.

The V call is TRBV28, the J call TRBJ2-7, with 7 bases lining up with TRBD1. Germline V gives CDR1 MDHEN, CDR2 SYDVKM. J was trimmed by 1 base and V by 6 bases; bases with no gene match: 6. The CDR3 has 14 amino acids. For the CDR3, the DNA is TGTGCCAGCAGCACAGGGGCGCATTCCTACGAGCAGTACGTC. Translated: CASSTGAHSYEQYV.

This sequence joins TRBV4-2 and TRBJ2-7; unclear D gene. V gave up 2 bases and J gave up 5 bases, with 10 bases separating them. Germline V gene lookup returns CDR1 LGHNA and CDR2 YNFKEQ. This CDR3 is 13 amino acids long. The CDR3 nucleotides are TGTGCCAGCAGCCAACGTCCACGGGACGAGCAGTACTTC. It translates to CASSQRPRDEQYF.